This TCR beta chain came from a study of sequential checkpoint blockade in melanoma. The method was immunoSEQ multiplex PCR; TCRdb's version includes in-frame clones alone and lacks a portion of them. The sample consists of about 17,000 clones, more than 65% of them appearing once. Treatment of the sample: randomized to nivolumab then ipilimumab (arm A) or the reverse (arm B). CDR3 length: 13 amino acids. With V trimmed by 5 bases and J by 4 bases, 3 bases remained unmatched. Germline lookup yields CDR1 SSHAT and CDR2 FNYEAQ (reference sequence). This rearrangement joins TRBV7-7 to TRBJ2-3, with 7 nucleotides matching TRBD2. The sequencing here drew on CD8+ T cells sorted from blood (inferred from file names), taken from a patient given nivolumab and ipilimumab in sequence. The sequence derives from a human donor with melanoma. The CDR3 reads CASSGGVADTQYF. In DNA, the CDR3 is TGTGCCAGCAGCGGGGGGGTTGCAGATACGCAGTATTTT.